This entry lists 27 T cell receptor beta chains sequenced from one sample in a study of blood T cells in healthy people across ages. The authors ran a second PCR of 7 to 11 cycles using a sample-barcoded 5' primer and a J-beta primer mix. TCRdb reanalysed the 5' RACE reads using MiXCR and keeps one entry per CDR3 protein. This table holds around 800,000 distinct CDR3 sequences, about 26% found once. This same sample was also taken into another study, of T cells of mothers and their children.

Input material: blood. The receptors shown here come from a boy aged 5-17 years in good health.

As DNA, the CDR3 is TGTGCCAGCAGTTTCCTCTGGGGGCAGTTCTTC. It codes for CASSFLWGQFF. The chain joins TRBV12-3 or TRBV12-4 to TRBJ2-1; no reliable D call. With 3 bases removed from V and 12 bases from J, the gap between germline ends came to 9 bases. This CDR3 is 11 amino acids long.

The J gene is TRBJ1-3, the V gene TRBV7-2, with D uncertain. The CDR3 runs 14 residues. Per germline, CDR1 SGHTA and CDR2 FQGNSA. V lost 3 bases to trimming and J lost 2 bases, with 8 bases between them. CDR3 nucleotides: TGTGCCAGCAGCTTCGGAGGGACTGGAAACACCATATATTTT. As protein: CASSFGGTGNTIYF. The entire variable domain, with the rest obtained from reference TRBV7-2 and TRBJ1-3, is as follows: GAGVSQSPSNKVTEKGKDVELRCDPISGHTALYWYRQSLGQGLEFLIYFQGNSAPDKSGLPSDRFSAERTGGSVSTLTIQRTQQEDSAVYLCASSFGGTGNTIYFGEGSWLTVV.

Here the CDR3 DNA reads TGTGCCAGCAGGGAAACAGGGGGCGGTCAGCCCCAGCATTTT. This codes for CASRETGGGQPQHF. This sequence joins TRBV6-5 and TRBJ1-5; 9 nucleotides match TRBD1. Germline V gene data show CDR1 as MNHEY and CDR2 as SVGAGI. Trimming cost V 6 bases and J 6 bases; bases outside gene matches: 6. This CDR3 contains 14 residues.

This clonotype has a handful of counts. V gene TRBV5-5 combines with J gene TRBJ2-1; the D gene is possibly TRBD1 (6 bases). From germline, CDR1 is SGHKS and CDR2 YYEKEE (reference sequence). The length of the CDR3 is 14 residues. V gave up 2 bases and J gave up 4 bases, with 10 bases separating them. CDR3 in amino acids: CASSFPDSYNEQFF. The CDR3 DNA follows: TGTGCCAGCAGCTTCCCGGACAGTTACAATGAGCAGTTCTTC. Together with reference TRBV5-5 and TRBJ2-1, the CDR3 gives the full variable domain: DAGVTQSPTHLIKTRGQQVTLRCSPISGHKSVSWYQQVLGQGPQFIFQYYEKEERGRGNFPDRFSARQFPNYSSELNVNALLLGDSALYLCASSFPDSYNEQFFGPGTRLTVL.

This chain links TRBV5-1 with TRBJ1-6, with D hard to call. CDR1 is SGHRS and CDR2 is YFSETQ in the germline V gene. V was clipped by 2 bases and J by 9 bases, with 12 bases between them. The CDR3 is made up of 14 amino acids. CDR3 residues: CASSLPERGSPLHF. CDR3 nucleotide sequence: TGCGCCAGCAGCTTACCCGAACGGGGTTCACCCCTCCACTTT.

This clonotype has more than one count but fewer than ten. Since the CDR3 does not end with the conserved phenylalanine or tryptophan, this likely comes from a read error. The CDR3 sequence is CAISDEGTGANVLTL. In nucleotides, the CDR3 is TGTGCCATCAGTGATGAGGGTACGGGGGCCAACGTCCTGACTCTC. The chain recombines TRBV10-3 with TRBJ2-6; a possible D gene is TRBD2 (5 bases). CDR3 length equals 15 residues. CDR1 is ENHRY and CDR2 is SYGVKD in the germline V gene. V dropped 3 bases and J dropped 4 bases, with 10 bases sitting between them.

This chain links TRBV9 with TRBJ2-5; a weak D match, TRBD2 (6 bases). The V end was cut by 3 bases, the J end by 7 bases, with 16 bases between. From germline, CDR1 is SGDLS and CDR2 YYNGEE. The CDR3 runs to 14 residues. The CDR3 bases are TGTGCCAGCAGCGACGCCGGGACTGGAGGGACCCAGTACTTC. Residues: CASSDAGTGGTQYF.

The V and J genes are TRBV7-8 and TRBJ2-1, with 8 nucleotides matching TRBD1. The CDR3 is 15 amino acids. V shed 2 bases, J shed 7 bases, and the junction held 7 bases outside the gene matches. Germline assignment: CDR1 SGHVS and CDR2 FQNEAQ. CDR3 in amino acids: CASSLPQGARNEQFF. CDR3 DNA: TGTGCCAGCAGCTTACCTCAGGGGGCAAGGAATGAGCAGTTCTTC.

This chain links TRBV5-1 with TRBJ2-3; 10 bases agree with TRBD2. CDR1 and CDR2 from the germline V gene are SGHRS and YFSETQ. CDR3 length: 15 amino acids. V lost 4 bases to trimming and J lost 5 bases; unmatched junction nucleotides: 7. CDR3 sequence (DNA): TGCGCCAGCAGCATAGATAGCGGGGGGCGAGATACGCAGTATTTT. Translating it yields CASSIDSGGRDTQYF.

This clonotype has just a few counts. The rearrangement joins TRBV20-1 to TRBJ2-4; 8 positions agree with TRBD2. V shed 5 bases and J 0 bases; nucleotides not matched to a gene: 18. This CDR3 has 19 residues. Germline CDR1 DFQATT, CDR2 SNEGSKA (reference sequence). CDR3: CSAWGTLLAGHIAKNIQYF. CDR3 in DNA: TGCAGTGCTTGGGGGACGTTGCTAGCGGGTCATATAGCCAAAAACATTCAGTACTTC.

This clonotype was observed a handful of times. This chain joins TRBV6-5 and TRBJ2-2, with 7 bases fitting TRBD1. The CDR3 covers 15 residues. Trimming removed 7 bases from V and 5 bases from J; junction bases left unmatched: 10. The germline V gene encodes CDR1 MNHEY and CDR2 SVGAGI. The DNA of the CDR3 is TGTGCCAGCAATGCACAGGGGTCGGGAACCGGGGAGCTGTTTTTT. It specifies CASNAQGSGTGELFF.

This chain links TRBV7-3 with TRBJ2-2, with TRBD2 matching 7 bases. V gave up 3 bases and J gave up 5 bases; unmatched junction bases: 3. Germline V gene sequence: CDR1 SGHTA, CDR2 FQGTGA. The CDR3 contains 14 residues. The CDR3 region has the DNA TGTGCCAGCAGCTTCGTGGGGGGGACCGGGGAGCTGTTTTTT. Amino acid sequence: CASSFVGGTGELFF.

This clonotype appeared a few times. V usage is TRBV6-5 and J usage is TRBJ1-3; D gene uncertain. Germline V CDR1 and CDR2: MNHEY, SVGAGI. The CDR3 covers 14 residues. Trimming stripped 2 bases from V and 1 base from J, with 6 bases between. The CDR3 protein is CASSYQGSGNTIYF. The CDR3 coding sequence is TGTGCCAGCAGTTACCAAGGTTCTGGAAACACCATATATTTT.

The V and J genes are TRBV7-8 and TRBJ2-3; TRBD2 aligns across 13 bases. The CDR3 contains 17 residues. With V trimmed by 5 bases and J by 0 bases, 5 bases remained unmatched. Per the germline V gene, CDR1 is SGHVS and CDR2 is FQNEAQ. The CDR3: CASSPTTSGGSTDTQYF. The CDR3 DNA reads as TGTGCCAGCAGCCCCACGACTAGCGGGGGGAGCACAGATACGCAGTATTTT.

The V call is TRBV5-1, the J call TRBJ2-2; D possibly matches TRBD1 or TRBD2 (5 bases each). Deletions cut 7 bases from V and 3 bases from J, with 16 bases between. The CDR3 length is 15 residues. Per the germline V gene, CDR1 is SGHRS and CDR2 is YFSETQ. CDR3 residues: CASVSDEGYTGELFF. CDR3 coding DNA: TGCGCCAGCGTCTCCGACGAGGGGTACACCGGGGAGCTGTTTTTT.

Only a few counts were recorded for this clonotype. This sequence joins TRBV5-1 and TRBJ2-5, with 7 bases identical to TRBD2. Per germline, CDR1 SGHRS and CDR2 YFSETQ. The V segment lost 2 bases and the J segment 5 bases; nucleotides outside the gene matches: 12. The CDR3 is 16 amino acids. CDR3 sequence (DNA): TGCGCCAGCAGCTTTCGTTCAGGGAGGGGAGTTGAGACCCAGTACTTC. Protein: CASSFRSGRGVETQYF.

The CDR3 sequence is CASSLGGVNEKLFF. The CDR3 DNA reads as TGCGCCAGCAGCTTAGGTGGGGTAAATGAAAAACTGTTTTTT. The chain has TRBV5-1 and TRBJ1-4; D is unresolved. This CDR3 has 14 residues. Germline V gives CDR1 SGHRS, CDR2 YFSETQ. V was shortened by 2 bases and J by 5 bases, with 10 bases between the two germline ends.

The V gene is TRBV4-2, the J gene TRBJ2-7; D may match TRBD1 or TRBD2 (5 bases each). Germline loops: CDR1 LGHNA, CDR2 YNFKEQ. Trimming removed 5 bases at V and 5 bases at J, with 13 bases between. CDR3 length equals 13 residues. CDR3 region: CASSYRRDDEQYF. In DNA form, the CDR3 reads TGTGCCAGCAGCTACCGACGGGACGACGAGCAGTACTTC.

J is TRBJ2-1 and V is TRBV5-1; 8 bases map to TRBD1. Germline lookup yields CDR1 SGHRS and CDR2 YFSETQ. The CDR3 totals 15 residues. Losses at the gene ends were 6 bases for V and 3 bases for J; bases not matched to a gene: 8. The chain's CDR3 is CASTQDRVDYNEQFF. The CDR3 region has the DNA TGCGCCAGCACACAGGACAGGGTAGACTACAATGAGCAGTTCTTC.

This clonotype was recorded a few times. The gene calls are TRBV11-1 and TRBJ2-5, with 8 bases that match TRBD2. The J segment lost 2 bases and the V segment lost 6 bases, leaving 8 bases of the junction unmatched. The V gene's germline CDR1 is SGHAT and CDR2 FQDESV (reference sequence). The CDR3 spans 15 residues. CDR3 in amino acids: CASSWSGGEQETQYF. The CDR3 DNA follows: TGTGCCAGCAGTTGGAGCGGGGGCGAACAAGAGACCCAGTACTTC. The full variable domain, its missing parts supplied by reference TRBV11-1 and TRBJ2-5, is EAEVAQSPRYKITEKSQAVAFWCDPISGHATLYWYRQILGQGPELLVQFQDESVVDDSQLPKDRFSAERLKGVDSTLKIQPAELGDSAMYLCASSWSGGEQETQYFGPGTRLLVL.

The table lists this clonotype with a count of one. This chain connects TRBV6-5 to TRBJ2-4; TRBD1 agrees at 8 bases. Trimming at V came to 2 bases and at J to 9 bases, leaving 6 bases not matched to a gene. Germline V gene data show CDR1 as MNHEY and CDR2 as SVGAGI. This CDR3 has 14 residues. The CDR3 spells CASSYGRTGFIQYF. DNA of the CDR3: TGTGCCAGCAGTTACGGACGGACAGGGTTCATTCAGTACTTC.

CDR3 sequence: CSVGQLNQPQHF. The CDR3 DNA reads as TGCAGCGTAGGACAGCTGAATCAGCCCCAGCATTTT. The J gene is TRBJ1-5, the V gene TRBV29-1; tentatively, D is TRBD1 (6 bases). Trimming shortened V by 6 bases and J by 4 bases, and 10 bases separated the two germline ends. CDR3 length equals 12 residues. Germline values: CDR1 SQVTM, CDR2 ANQGSEA.

The table lists this clonotype with a few counts. This chain connects TRBV5-1 to TRBJ2-5; 9 positions match TRBD2. Judging by the DNA end, TRBJ2-1 fits better; the J call may be wrong. There are 15 residues in the CDR3. Germline values: CDR1 SGHRS, CDR2 YFSETQ. CDR3 nucleotide sequence: TGCGCCAGCAGATCGCGGGGGGGCCCTCTCAATGAGCAGTTCTTC. Residues: CASRSRGGPLNEQFF.

The rearrangement uses TRBV2 and TRBJ2-4, with D hard to call. Trimming removed 6 bases at V and 0 bases at J, with 9 bases between. The V gene's germline CDR1 is SNHLY and CDR2 FYNNEI. The CDR3 spans 14 residues. This chain's CDR3 is CASSRPQAKNIQYF. The CDR3 nucleotides are TGTGCCAGCAGCCGACCGCAAGCCAAAAACATTCAGTACTTC.

The sample holds a few counts of this clonotype. The chain couples TRBV15 to TRBJ1-3; D remains unclear. V lost 3 bases and J 2 bases, leaving 5 bases between the germline ends. CDR1 is LNHNV, CDR2 YYDKDF, per germline (reference sequence). The CDR3 has 13 residues. The CDR3 here is CATSRAAGNTIYF. CDR3 DNA sequence: TGTGCCACCAGCAGGGCAGCTGGAAACACCATATATTTT. Based on the CDR3 plus reference TRBV15 and TRBJ1-3, the full variable domain is DAMVIQNPRYQVTQFGKPVTLSCSQTLNHNVMYWYQQKSSQAPKLLFHYYDKDFNNEADTPDNFQSRRPNTSFCFLDIRSPGLGDTAMYLCATSRAAGNTIYFGEGSWLTVV.

The gene calls are TRBV5-1 and TRBJ2-3, with TRBD2 matching 8 bases. The V gene's germline CDR1 is SGHRS and CDR2 YFSETQ. The CDR3 is 17 amino acids. V lost 0 bases, J lost 3 bases, and 9 bases stayed unmatched. The chain's CDR3 is CASSLVGLAPKTDTQYF. In DNA, the CDR3 is TGCGCCAGCAGCTTGGTCGGACTAGCCCCGAAGACAGATACGCAGTATTTT.

This clonotype was counted between two and nine times. V usage is TRBV7-3 and J usage is TRBJ2-1, with 9 bases aligning to TRBD2. Germline loops: CDR1 SGHTA, CDR2 FQGTGA. V was clipped by 5 bases and J by 4 bases; unmatched bases: 9. The CDR3 has 16 residues. The CDR3 region has the DNA TGTGCCAGCAGCCTGTCGGGAGCGGGGGGTTACAATGAGCAGTTCTTC. It encodes CASSLSGAGGYNEQFF. Complete variable domain (other parts from reference TRBV7-3 and TRBJ2-1): GAGVSQTPSNKVTEKGKYVELRCDPISGHTALYWYRQSLGQGPEFLIYFQGTGAADDSGLPNDRFFAVRPEGSVSTLKIQRTERGDSAVYLCASSLSGAGGYNEQFFGPGTRLTVL.